This TCR beta chain was captured by sequencing in a study of T cell changes during pregnancy in multiple sclerosis. Sequencing was performed with immunoSEQ multiplex PCR; in TCRdb, only in-frame clones are kept and a portion is missing. Of tens of thousands of clones listed, around 93% are singletons. V shed 5 bases and J shed 7 bases, with 19 bases lying between them. CDR3 length: 15 amino acids. Germline V CDR1 and CDR2: LNHDA, SQIVND (reference sequence). This chain joins TRBV19 and TRBJ2-3; a possible D gene is TRBD2 (6 bases). The source of this sequence is a female donor with multiple sclerosis, enrolled in a pregnancy study. Sequencing was performed on peripheral blood, taken before pregnancy. The CDR3 loop reads CASSDRDSPLYTQYF. DNA for the CDR3: TGTGCCAGTAGTGACCGGGACTCACCCTTATATACGCAGTATTTT.